This note documents a single T cell receptor (beta chain) sequence. Its antigen remains unknown. The source of the sample is a study of cytomegalovirus exposure and HLA in healthy donors. Broader study findings: V- and J-gene trimming of TCR beta was linked (in a later analysis) to a missense DCLRE1C variant. A further, later analysis showed that HLA-associated TCR beta chains (compared with equally common others) were more clonally expanded.

The study ran its PCR with 60 Vbeta and 13 Jbeta primers. The table came from immunoSEQ multiplex PCR; TCRdb's copy has only in-frame clones and leaves some out. The data hold 150,000 to 200,000 clones, with 75% to 80% observed a single time. Trimming removed 6 bases at V and 3 bases at J, with 15 bases between. The germline gives CDR1 ENHRY, CDR2 SYGVKD. CDR3 length: 14 residues. This receptor was obtained from a woman aged 50 to 60 in good health and CMV-seropositive. What was sequenced was PBMCs. The rearrangement joins TRBV10-3 to TRBJ2-7; a possible D gene is TRBD2 (5 bases). Here the CDR3 DNA reads TGTGCCATCAGATCGGACGGGGTTGGCTACGAGCAGTACTTC. This translates into CAIRSDGVGYEQYF.